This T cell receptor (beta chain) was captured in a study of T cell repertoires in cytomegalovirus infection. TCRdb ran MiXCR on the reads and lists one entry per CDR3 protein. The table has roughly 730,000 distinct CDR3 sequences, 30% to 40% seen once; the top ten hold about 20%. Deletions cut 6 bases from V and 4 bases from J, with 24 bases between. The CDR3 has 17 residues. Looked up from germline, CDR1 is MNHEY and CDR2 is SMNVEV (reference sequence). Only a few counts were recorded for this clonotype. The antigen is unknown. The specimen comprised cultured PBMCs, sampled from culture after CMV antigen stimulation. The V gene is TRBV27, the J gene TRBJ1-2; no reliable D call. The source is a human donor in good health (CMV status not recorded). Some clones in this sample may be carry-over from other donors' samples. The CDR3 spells CASSSFPGAGGSYGYTF. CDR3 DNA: TGTGCCAGCAGCTCTTTTCCGGGAGCCGGCGGGAGCTATGGCTACACCTTC.